These 24 T cell receptor beta chains were sequenced from one sample in a study of T cells in localized non-small cell lung cancer. Some clones are missing from TCRdb's copy, which holds only in-frame ones; the method was immunoSEQ multiplex PCR. The sample has some 6,300 clones; around 38% are singletons. The sequencing used lung tumor tissue, collected before any cancer treatment. All receptors derive from a woman aged 40-70 years with stage II squamous cell lung carcinoma.

This clone has just a few counts. The chain links TRBV19 to TRBJ1-6, with D unclear. CDR3 size: 14 residues. Germline-derived CDR1 and CDR2 are LNHDA and SQIVND (reference sequence). V was trimmed by 9 bases and J by 7 bases, leaving 16 bases between them. The CDR3 protein is CASGPAQPNSPLHF. The DNA for the CDR3 is TGTGCCAGCGGACCCGCACAGCCGAATTCACCCCTCCACTTT.

J is TRBJ2-1 and V is TRBV19; the D gene could be TRBD1 or TRBD2 (5 bases each). V lost 6 bases and J 7 bases, leaving 16 bases between the germline ends. CDR1 is LNHDA and CDR2 is SQIVND in the germline V gene (reference sequence). The CDR3 totals 14 residues. The CDR3 loop is CASRPTRGSNEQFF. The CDR3 DNA is TGTGCCAGTAGACCCACTAGGGGCAGTAATGAGCAGTTCTTC.

This clone was observed a handful of times. This chain joins TRBV11-3 and TRBJ2-3, with 7 bases that match TRBD2. The CDR3 covers 14 residues. V was pared by 5 bases and J by 5 bases, with 7 bases of the junction left unmatched. Germline loops: CDR1 SGHNT, CDR2 YENEEA. The CDR3 DNA reads TGTGCCAGCAGCGCCGGTTCGGGGGGAGATACGCAGTATTTT. This gives the protein CASSAGSGGDTQYF. The complete variable domain, with remaining parts taken from reference TRBV11-3 and TRBJ2-3, reads EAGVVQSPRYKIIEKKQPVAFWCNPISGHNTLYWYLQNLGQGPELLIRYENEEAVDDSQLPKDRFSAERLKGVDSTLKIQPAELGDSAVYLCASSAGSGGDTQYFGPGTRLTVL.

The chain joins TRBV11-3 to TRBJ2-1; a possible D gene is TRBD2 (7 bases). The CDR3 is 15 amino acids. Trimming removed 5 bases at V and 7 bases at J, with 18 bases between. The germline V gene has CDR1 SGHNT and CDR2 YENEEA. The CDR3 reads CASSPRGAAGNEQFF. In nucleotides, the CDR3 is TGTGCCAGCAGCCCACGGGGGGCTGCGGGGAATGAGCAGTTCTTC.

This clone has more than one count but fewer than ten. This chain links TRBV28 with TRBJ2-2, with 7 bases matching TRBD1. With V trimmed by 10 bases and J by 0 bases, 8 bases remained unmatched. Germline CDR1 and CDR2: MDHEN and SYDVKM. This CDR3 comprises 15 residues. Here the CDR3 DNA reads TGTGCCACCTCCACAGGGGCCCCGAACACCGGGGAGCTGTTTTTT. Its protein is CATSTGAPNTGELFF.

This clone came up a few times. This chain uses TRBV10-3 with TRBJ2-7, with a tentative D call TRBD1 (6 bases). Trimming left V 10 bases short and J 4 bases short, with 23 bases between. In germline, CDR1 is ENHRY, CDR2 SYGVKD. The CDR3 has 15 residues. DNA of the CDR3: TGTGCCACCCACCCTTCGGGACAACCCGTATACGAGCAGTACTTC. Translated: CATHPSGQPVYEQYF.

The V gene is TRBV14, the J gene TRBJ1-1, with 8 bases identical to TRBD1. The CDR3 is made up of 14 amino acids. Losses at the gene ends were 1 base for V and 7 bases for J; bases not matched to a gene: 5. The germline gives CDR1 SGHDN, CDR2 FVKESK. The CDR3 nucleotides are TGTGCCAGCAGCCAAGTTACAGGGGGGATTGAAGCTTTCTTT. Amino acids: CASSQVTGGIEAFF.

This clone was seen more than once but under ten times. The junction differs from germline at one of its ends, possibly a read error. This chain links TRBV10-3 with TRBJ2-2, with D uncertain. The CDR3 spans 12 residues. Germline CDR1 and CDR2: ENHRY and SYGVKD. The CDR3 spells CASSEITGELFF. The CDR3 DNA reads as TGTGCCAGCAGTGAGATCACCGGGGAGCTGTTTTTT.

This sequence joins TRBV30 and TRBJ2-5; D not resolved. The CDR3 totals 13 residues. Germline CDR1 and CDR2: GTSNPN and SVGIG (reference sequence). V was cut by 5 bases and J by 2 bases, with 12 bases left in between. The CDR3 is CAWDKGTQETQYF. The DNA of the CDR3 is TGTGCCTGGGATAAGGGTACTCAAGAGACCCAGTACTTC.

This clone was detected a few times. The J gene is TRBJ2-5, the V gene TRBV11-3; 7 bases match TRBD2. J gave up 1 base and V 4 bases, and 3 bases lay outside the gene matches. The germline V gene encodes CDR1 SGHNT and CDR2 YENEEA. The CDR3 runs 14 residues. The CDR3: CASSYGLGQETQYF. The CDR3 nucleotides are TGTGCCAGCAGCTACGGACTAGGCCAAGAGACCCAGTACTTC.

V and J are TRBV29-1 and TRBJ2-7, with D perhaps assigned TRBD1 or TRBD2 (5 bases each). Germline V gives CDR1 SQVTM, CDR2 ANQGSEA. The CDR3 runs 14 residues. V was pared by 1 base and J by 2 bases, with 12 bases between. As DNA, the CDR3 is TGCAGCGTTGAAGTGGGACGGCAAACCTACGAGCAGTACTTC. Translation gives CSVEVGRQTYEQYF.

This chain connects TRBV28 to TRBJ1-1; possible D gene TRBD1, 5 bases. The CDR3 runs 13 residues. CDR1 is MDHEN, CDR2 SYDVKM, per germline. V lost 6 bases, J lost 1 base, and 9 bases lay in between. CDR3: CASRDTANTEAFF. CDR3 in DNA: TGTGCCAGCAGGGACACAGCGAACACTGAAGCTTTCTTT. The full variable domain, with the rest looked up from reference TRBV28 and TRBJ1-1, is DVKVTQSSRYLVKRTGEKVFLECVQDMDHENMFWYRQDPGLGLRLIYFSYDVKMKEKGDIPEGYSVSREKKERFSLILESASTNQTSMYLCASRDTANTEAFFGQGTRLTVV.

This clone has only one observation. The V and J genes are TRBV5-1 and TRBJ2-2, with D possibly being TRBD1 (6 bases). Germline V gene sequence: CDR1 SGHRS, CDR2 YFSETQ. Trimming stripped 2 bases from V and 5 bases from J, with 13 bases between. This CDR3 is 15 amino acids long. The CDR3 region has the DNA TGCGCCAGCAGCTTCCGGACAGCGGTTACCGGGGAGCTGTTTTTT. Protein: CASSFRTAVTGELFF.

The gene calls are TRBV29-1 and TRBJ1-5; D unclear. Germline CDR1 and CDR2: SQVTM and ANQGSEA. Trimming left V 4 bases short and J 7 bases short, with 11 bases between. This CDR3 is built from 12 residues. DNA for the CDR3: TGCAGCGTTGGGGGTCCCAACCAGCCCCAGCATTTT. Translating it yields CSVGGPNQPQHF.

The CDR3 DNA sequence: TGCAGCGTTGTGGTGACAGGGCTGGGGGCTGAAGCTTTCTTT. Amino acids: CSVVVTGLGAEAFF. V usage is TRBV29-1 and J usage is TRBJ1-1, with 7 bases identical to TRBD1. After removal of 4 bases from V and 6 bases from J, the junction contained 11 bases not matched to a gene. Germline assignment: CDR1 SQVTM and CDR2 ANQGSEA. The CDR3 runs 14 residues.

The chain is built from TRBV14 and TRBJ2-3; 7 bases agree with TRBD1. Per the germline V gene, CDR1 is SGHDN and CDR2 is FVKESK. Germline trimming cut 0 bases from V and 2 bases from J; bases unmatched to any gene: 5. The CDR3 is made up of 16 amino acids. The CDR3 DNA reads TGTGCCAGCAGCCAAGATCCCGGGACAGCCACAGATACGCAGTATTTT. Its translation is CASSQDPGTATDTQYF.

The chain carries TRBV15 and TRBJ2-2, with 8 positions matching TRBD2. Per germline, CDR1 LNHNV and CDR2 YYDKDF (reference sequence). V was clipped by 8 bases and J by 6 bases; unmatched bases: 11. The CDR3 has 15 amino acids. This CDR3 is CATSGTRLASGELFF. The CDR3 DNA follows: TGTGCCACCTCCGGGACTAGGCTTGCATCCGGGGAGCTGTTTTTT.

This clone is deemed medium-sized (0.01 to 0.1%). At one boundary the junction diverges from the germline segment, which might be a read error. The chain employs TRBV28 and TRBJ1-5, with 9 bases lining up with TRBD1. This CDR3 contains 14 residues. Germline values: CDR1 MDHEN, CDR2 SYDVKM. This CDR3 is CASSGTGSSQPQHF. The CDR3, as DNA: TGTGCCAGCAGTGGGACAGGGAGCAGTCAGCCCCAGCATTTT.

This clone was observed once. The chain joins TRBV14 to TRBJ1-4; D is possibly TRBD1 (5 bases). The CDR3 length is 14 residues. CDR1 is SGHDN and CDR2 is FVKESK in the germline V gene. V lost 3 bases and J lost 8, with 13 bases in between. The CDR3 sequence: CASSQGQGREKLFF. The DNA for the CDR3 is TGTGCCAGCAGCCAGGGCCAGGGACGGGAAAAACTGTTTTTT.

This chain links TRBV2 with TRBJ1-2; D unclear. The CDR3 extends over 15 amino acids. The V end was cut by 2 bases, the J end by 0 bases, with 10 bases between. Germline values: CDR1 SNHLY, CDR2 FYNNEI. The CDR3 region is CASSERIEANYGYTF. CDR3 nucleotide sequence: TGTGCCAGCAGTGAACGTATAGAAGCTAACTATGGCTACACCTTC.

The gene calls are TRBV14 and TRBJ1-1; D remains unclear. Germline-derived CDR1 and CDR2 are SGHDN and FVKESK. Between the trimmed V and J ends, which lost 5 bases and 1 base, there was a span of 17 bases. The CDR3 length is 16 residues. CDR3 protein: CASSDLPGSANTEAFF. Written as DNA, the CDR3 is TGTGCCAGCAGCGACCTCCCGGGCTCGGCGAACACTGAAGCTTTCTTT.

The rearrangement joins TRBV18 to TRBJ2-4; D not resolved. Germline V gives CDR1 KGHSH, CDR2 LQKENI. The CDR3 has 13 amino acids. Trimming removed 3 bases at V and 3 bases at J, with 6 bases between. The CDR3 nucleotides read TGTGCCAGCTCACCGAGTGACAAAAACATTCAGTACTTC. Amino acid sequence: CASSPSDKNIQYF.

V gene TRBV19 combines with J gene TRBJ2-3, with unresolved D. Germline V gene sequence: CDR1 LNHDA, CDR2 SQIVND (reference sequence). V gave up 0 bases and J gave up 2 bases, with 3 bases separating them. The CDR3 extends over 13 amino acids. The CDR3 is CASSIDFTDTQYF. CDR3 sequence (DNA): TGTGCCAGTAGTATAGACTTCACAGATACGCAGTATTTT.

The chain is built from TRBV14 and TRBJ2-7; D is ambiguous. In germline, CDR1 is SGHDN, CDR2 FVKESK. The V gene lost 3 bases and the J gene lost 3 bases, with 6 bases spanning the gap. The CDR3 extends over 12 amino acids. CDR3 DNA sequence: TGTGCCAGCAGCCAGGGGAACTACGAGCAGTACTTC. This codes for CASSQGNYEQYF.